This T cell receptor (beta chain) is drawn from a study of CD4 T cells in relation to SARS-CoV-2 and coronaviruses. Study context: TCR beta CDR3s were sequenced after roughly nine-day antigen culture of PBMCs. Crossreactive spike epitopes shared across donors were mapped to their HLA restriction.

V lost 8 bases, J lost 5 bases, and 6 bases stayed unmatched. This CDR3 region has 13 residues. Germline CDR1 is KGHDR and CDR2 is SFDVKD. Data came from immunoSEQ multiplex PCR; TCRdb stores just in-frame clones and leaves some out. Here the sample spans some 14,000 clones, about four fifths being singletons. Worth noting for this clone: Its cognate antigen is unknown.

Unexposed donor CD4+ T cells date from about 2011-2018, before the COVID-19 pandemic. Isolation of CD4+ T cells took place after about eleven days in culture. PBMCs were plated at about 2 million per well in IL-2-containing medium. On days 3 and 7, cultures got half fresh IL-2 medium. The origin of this receptor is a human donor in good health. This chain connects TRBV24-1 to TRBJ2-5; TRBD2 agrees at 8 bases. The sample was CD4+ T cells from PBMCs, cultured in vitro. The DNA of the CDR3 is TGTGCCACCAACGACGGGAGGGGGGAGACCCAGTACTTC. Encoded protein: CATNDGRGETQYF.